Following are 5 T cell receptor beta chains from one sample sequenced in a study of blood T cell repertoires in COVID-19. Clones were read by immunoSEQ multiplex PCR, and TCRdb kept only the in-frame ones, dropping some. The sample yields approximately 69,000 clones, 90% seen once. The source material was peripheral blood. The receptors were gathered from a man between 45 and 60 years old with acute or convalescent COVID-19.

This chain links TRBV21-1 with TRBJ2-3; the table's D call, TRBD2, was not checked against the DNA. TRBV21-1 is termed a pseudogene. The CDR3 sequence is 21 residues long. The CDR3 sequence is CASSKTRGRASGAVSTDTQYF. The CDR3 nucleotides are TGTGCCAGCAGCAAAACGCGGGGGCGGGCTAGCGGAGCAGTTAGCACAGATACGCAGTATTTT.

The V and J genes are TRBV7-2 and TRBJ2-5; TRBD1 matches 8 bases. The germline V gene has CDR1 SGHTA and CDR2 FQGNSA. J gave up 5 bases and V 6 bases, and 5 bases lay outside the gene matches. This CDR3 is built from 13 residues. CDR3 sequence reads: CASRKTGGETQYF. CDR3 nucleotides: TGTGCCAGCAGGAAAACAGGGGGGGAGACCCAGTACTTC. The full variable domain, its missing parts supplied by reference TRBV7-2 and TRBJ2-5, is GAGVSQSPSNKVTEKGKDVELRCDPISGHTALYWYRQSLGQGLEFLIYFQGNSAPDKSGLPSDRFSAERTGGSVSTLTIQRTQQEDSAVYLCASRKTGGETQYFGPGTRLLVL.

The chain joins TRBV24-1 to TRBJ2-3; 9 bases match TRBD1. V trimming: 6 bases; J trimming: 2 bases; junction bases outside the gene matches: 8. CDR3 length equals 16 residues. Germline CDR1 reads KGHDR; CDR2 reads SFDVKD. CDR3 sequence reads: CATSPQGTGYTDTQYF. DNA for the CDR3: TGTGCCACCAGTCCTCAAGGGACAGGGTACACAGATACGCAGTATTTT.

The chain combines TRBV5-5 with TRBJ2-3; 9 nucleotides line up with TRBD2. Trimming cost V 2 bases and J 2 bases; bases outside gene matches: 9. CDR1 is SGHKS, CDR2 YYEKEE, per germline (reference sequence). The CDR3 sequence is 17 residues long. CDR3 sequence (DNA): TGTGCCAGCAGCTTTAAATTGCTAGCGGGAAACACAGATACGCAGTATTTT. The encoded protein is CASSFKLLAGNTDTQYF.

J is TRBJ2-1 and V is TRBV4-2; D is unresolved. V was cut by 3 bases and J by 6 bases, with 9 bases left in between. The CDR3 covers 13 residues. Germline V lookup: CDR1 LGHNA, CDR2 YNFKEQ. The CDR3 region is CASSHPRGNEQFF. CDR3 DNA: TGTGCCAGCAGCCACCCTAGAGGCAATGAGCAGTTCTTC.